This note documents a single T cell receptor (beta chain) sequence. Its antigen is undetermined. This sample was included in a study of T cells in Graves' hyperthyroidism and ophthalmopathy. Broader study findings: Ophthalmopathy cases were set apart from stable hyperthyroidism by a 13 V-J model.

The CDR3 is 18 residues long. V shed 0 bases, J shed 6 bases, and the junction held 12 bases outside the gene matches. The V gene's germline CDR1 is SGHDN and CDR2 FVKESK. Newly diagnosed hyperthyroidism, duration under 2 months, in patients aged 18 to 65. Researchers amplified the TCR beta CDR3 regions from RNA transcripts. Initially, a first-round RT-PCR of the TCR CDR3 employed the HTBI primer set. From the multiplex PCR reads, TCRdb called clonotypes with MiXCR, one entry per CDR3 protein. The sample consists of about 290,000 distinct CDR3 sequences, about 16% of them appearing once. This chain connects TRBV14 to TRBJ2-1; 9 bases are shared with TRBD2. The clonotype originates from a woman aged 50 to 65 with Graves' hyperthyroidism that later progressed to Graves' ophthalmopathy. Source material: blood. The CDR3, as DNA: TGTGCCAGCAGCCAAGAGGGCATGAGACTAGCGGTACGCAATGAGCAGTTCTTC. Its protein product is CASSQEGMRLAVRNEQFF.